This entry is about one T cell receptor beta chain. Its cognate antigen is unknown. The V gene's germline CDR1 is SGHRS and CDR2 YFSETQ. The V gene end was trimmed by 3 bases and the J gene end by 6 bases; junction bases not matched to a gene: 5. CDR3 length: 13 amino acids. Described treatment: about 20 received Ad26.COV2.S at low or high dose, single or two shots; about 5 received placebo; per-sample allocation not given. Samples came from day 63 after the first vaccine or placebo injection. Vaccination employed an Ad26 vector expressing the Wuhan-strain SARS-CoV-2 spike. TCRdb's copy holds only in-frame clones and misses some; the assay was immunoSEQ multiplex PCR. The sample shows hundreds of thousands of clones, 80% to 95% of them seen only once. The data are from a study of Ad26.COV2.S vaccination and SARS-CoV-2 variants. Study in general: Donor got 5x10^10 or 1x10^11 viral particles of Ad26.COV2.S. Study results and caveats: The study found higher spike-specific TCR breadth in vaccine than placebo recipients. From the TCR breadth and depth analyses, total T cell responses may have been underestimated.

The material sequenced was peripheral blood, taken in a trial of Ad26.COV2.S vaccine versus placebo. The sequence was collected from a person between 18 and 65 years old who received the Ad26.COV2.S COVID-19 vaccine or a placebo. This chain uses TRBV5-1 with TRBJ1-2, with TRBD1 identical over 7 bases. The CDR3 DNA follows: TGCGCCAGCAGCTCCGGACAGGTTGATGGCTACACCTTC. Encoded protein: CASSSGQVDGYTF.